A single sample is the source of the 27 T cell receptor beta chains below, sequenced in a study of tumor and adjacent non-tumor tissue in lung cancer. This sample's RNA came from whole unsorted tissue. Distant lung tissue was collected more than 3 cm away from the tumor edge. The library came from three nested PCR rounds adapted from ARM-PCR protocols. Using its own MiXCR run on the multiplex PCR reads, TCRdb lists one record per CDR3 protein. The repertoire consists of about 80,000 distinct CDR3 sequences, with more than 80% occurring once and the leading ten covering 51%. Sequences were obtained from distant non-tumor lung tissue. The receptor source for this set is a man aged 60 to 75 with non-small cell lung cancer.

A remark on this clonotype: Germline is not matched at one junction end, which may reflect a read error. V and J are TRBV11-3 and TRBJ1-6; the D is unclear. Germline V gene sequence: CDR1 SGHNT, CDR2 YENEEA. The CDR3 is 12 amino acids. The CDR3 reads CTSSDDYPPLNF. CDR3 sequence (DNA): TGTACCAGCAGCGACGATTATCCACCCCTCAACTTT.

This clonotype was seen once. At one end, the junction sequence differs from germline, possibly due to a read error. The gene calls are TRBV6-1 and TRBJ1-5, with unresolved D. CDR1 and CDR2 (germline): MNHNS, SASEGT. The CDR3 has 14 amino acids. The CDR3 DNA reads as TGTGCCAGAAGTGGGCACAATAGCAATCAGACCCAGCATTTT. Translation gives CARSGHNSNQTQHF.

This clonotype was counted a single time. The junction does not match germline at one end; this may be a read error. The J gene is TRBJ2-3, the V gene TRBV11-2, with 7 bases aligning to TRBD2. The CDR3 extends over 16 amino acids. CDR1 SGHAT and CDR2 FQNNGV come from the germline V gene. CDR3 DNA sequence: TGTGCCAGCAGCTTAGGACGTGGGACTATCACAGATACACAGTATTTT. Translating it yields CASSLGRGTITDTQYF.

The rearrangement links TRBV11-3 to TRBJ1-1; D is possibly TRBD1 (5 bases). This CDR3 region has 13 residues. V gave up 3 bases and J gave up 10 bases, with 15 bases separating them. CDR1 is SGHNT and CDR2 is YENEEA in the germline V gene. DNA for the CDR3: TGTGCCAGCAGCTTCTGGGGGGTAGTGGGAGCTTTCTTT. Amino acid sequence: CASSFWGVVGAFF.

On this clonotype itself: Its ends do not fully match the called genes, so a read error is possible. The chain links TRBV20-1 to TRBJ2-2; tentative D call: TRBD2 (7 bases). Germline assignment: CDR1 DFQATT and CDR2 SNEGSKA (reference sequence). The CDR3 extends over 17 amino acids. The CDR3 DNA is TGCAGTGCTCCGCGAACACGTGCAGGGAGGGACACCAGGGAGCTGTTTTTT. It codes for CSAPRTRAGRDTRELFF.

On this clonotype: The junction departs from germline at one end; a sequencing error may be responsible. CDR3 sequence (DNA): TGTGCCTGCAGTTACGCTCAGGGAGGTTTCGGCACTGAGGCTTTCTTT. Its translation: CACSYAQGGFGTEAFF. The J gene is TRBJ1-1, the V gene TRBV6-5; tentatively, D is TRBD1 (5 bases). The CDR3 runs 16 residues. Germline-derived CDR1 and CDR2 are MNHEY and SVGAGI.

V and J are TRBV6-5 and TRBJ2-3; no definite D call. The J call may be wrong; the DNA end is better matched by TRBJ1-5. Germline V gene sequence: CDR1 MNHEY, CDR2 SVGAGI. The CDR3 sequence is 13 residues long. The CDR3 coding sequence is TGTGTCGTGCGGCATCAAGTCACAGATACGCAGCATTTT. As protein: CVVRHQVTDTQHF.

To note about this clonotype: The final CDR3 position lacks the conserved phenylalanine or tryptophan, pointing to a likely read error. CDR3 amino acids: CASTDRIARNEQFS. The CDR3 nucleotides are TGTGCCAGCACCGACCGGATAGCCCGCAATGAACAGTTCTCC. The gene calls are TRBV6-2 or TRBV6-3 and TRBJ2-1, with D hard to call. Germline assignment: CDR1 MNHEY and CDR2 SVGEGT. This CDR3 contains 14 residues.

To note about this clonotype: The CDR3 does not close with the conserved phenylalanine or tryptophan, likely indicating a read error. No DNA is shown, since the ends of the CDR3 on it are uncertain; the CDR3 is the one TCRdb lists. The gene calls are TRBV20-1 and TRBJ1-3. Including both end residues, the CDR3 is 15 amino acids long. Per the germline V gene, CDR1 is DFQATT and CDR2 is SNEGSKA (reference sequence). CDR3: CSATRGDSRGNTIHL.

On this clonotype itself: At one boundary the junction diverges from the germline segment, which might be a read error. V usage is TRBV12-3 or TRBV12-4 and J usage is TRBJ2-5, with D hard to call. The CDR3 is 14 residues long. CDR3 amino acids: CASSLSSAQETHHF. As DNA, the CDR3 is TGTGCCAGCAGCCTCTCAAGCGCACAAGAGACCCATCACTTC.

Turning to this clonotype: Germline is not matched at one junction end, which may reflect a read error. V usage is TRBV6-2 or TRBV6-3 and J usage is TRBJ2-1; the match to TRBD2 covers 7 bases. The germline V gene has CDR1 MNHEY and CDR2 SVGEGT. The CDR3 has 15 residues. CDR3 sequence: CTSSYSGREVDEQLF. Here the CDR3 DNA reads TGTACCAGCAGTTATAGTGGTCGGGAGGTCGATGAGCAGTTATTC.

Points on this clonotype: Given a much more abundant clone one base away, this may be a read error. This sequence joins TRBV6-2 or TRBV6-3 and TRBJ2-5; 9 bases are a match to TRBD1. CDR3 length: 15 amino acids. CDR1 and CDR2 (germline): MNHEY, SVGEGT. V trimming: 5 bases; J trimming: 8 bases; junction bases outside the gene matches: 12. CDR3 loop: CASSPAGTGRDTQYF. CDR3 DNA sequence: TGTGCCAGCAGTCCAGCCGGGACAGGGAGAGACACCCAGTACTTC.

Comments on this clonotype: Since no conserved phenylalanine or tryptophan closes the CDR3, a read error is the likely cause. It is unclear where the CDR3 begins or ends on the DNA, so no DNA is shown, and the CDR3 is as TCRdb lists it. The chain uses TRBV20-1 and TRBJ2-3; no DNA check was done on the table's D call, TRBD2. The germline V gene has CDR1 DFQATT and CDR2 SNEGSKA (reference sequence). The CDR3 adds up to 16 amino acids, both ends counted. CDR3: CSARSGLAGNTDTQCI.

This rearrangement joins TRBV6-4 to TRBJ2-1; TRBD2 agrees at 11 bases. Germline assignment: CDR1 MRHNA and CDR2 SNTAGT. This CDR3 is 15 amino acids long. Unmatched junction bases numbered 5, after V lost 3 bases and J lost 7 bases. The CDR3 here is CASSETSGEGNEQFF. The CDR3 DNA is TGTGCCAGCAGTGAGACTAGCGGGGAGGGTAATGAGCAGTTCTTC.

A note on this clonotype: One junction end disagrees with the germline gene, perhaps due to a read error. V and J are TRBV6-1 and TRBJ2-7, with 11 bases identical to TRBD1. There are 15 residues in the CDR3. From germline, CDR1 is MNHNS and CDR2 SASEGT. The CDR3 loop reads CACTSGTGGSYERYF. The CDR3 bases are TGTGCCTGCACATCCGGGACAGGGGGGTCCTACGAGCGGTACTTC.

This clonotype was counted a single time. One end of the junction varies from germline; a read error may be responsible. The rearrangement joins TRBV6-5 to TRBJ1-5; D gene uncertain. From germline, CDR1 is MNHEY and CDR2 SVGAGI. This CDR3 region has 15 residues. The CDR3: CAISYLQGSNQHQHF. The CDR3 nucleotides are TGTGCCATCAGTTACCTACAAGGAAGCAATCAGCACCAGCATTTT.

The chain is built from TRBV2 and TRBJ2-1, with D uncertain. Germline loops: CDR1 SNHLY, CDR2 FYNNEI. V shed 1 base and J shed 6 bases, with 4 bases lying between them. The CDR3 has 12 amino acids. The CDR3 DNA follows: TGTGCCAGCAGTGAAGACAGCAATGAGCAGTTCTTC. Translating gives CASSEDSNEQFF.

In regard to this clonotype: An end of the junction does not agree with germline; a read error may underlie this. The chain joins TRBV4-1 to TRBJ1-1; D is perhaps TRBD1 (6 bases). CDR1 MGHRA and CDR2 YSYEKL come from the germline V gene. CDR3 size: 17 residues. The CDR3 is CASSQPTGGPRSTEAFF. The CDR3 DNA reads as TGCGCCAGCAGCCAACCGACAGGCGGGCCAAGGAGCACTGAAGCCTTCTTT.

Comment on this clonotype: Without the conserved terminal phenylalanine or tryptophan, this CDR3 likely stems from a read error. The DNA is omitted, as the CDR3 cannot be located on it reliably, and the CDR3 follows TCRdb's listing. CDR3 amino acids: CASSEGSGSNYHEQHL. The V and J genes are TRBV6-1 and TRBJ2-7; TRBD2, the table's D call, lacks a check against the DNA. Looked up from germline, CDR1 is MNHNS and CDR2 is SASEGT. The CDR3 adds up to 16 amino acids, both ends counted.

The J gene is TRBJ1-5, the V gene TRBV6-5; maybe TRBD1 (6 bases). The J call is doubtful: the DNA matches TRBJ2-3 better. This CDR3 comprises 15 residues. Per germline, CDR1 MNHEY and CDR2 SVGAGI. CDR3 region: CVSSYLQGSNQSQYF. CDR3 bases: TGTGTCAGTAGTTACCTACAGGGAAGCAATCAGTCCCAGTATTTT.

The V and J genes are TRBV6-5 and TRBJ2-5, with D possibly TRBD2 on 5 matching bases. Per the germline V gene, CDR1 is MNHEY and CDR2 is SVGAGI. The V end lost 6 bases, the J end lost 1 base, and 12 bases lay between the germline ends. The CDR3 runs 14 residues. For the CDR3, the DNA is TGTGCCAGCAGGAGGGATAACGCCCAAGAGACCCAGTACTTC. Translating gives CASRRDNAQETQYF.

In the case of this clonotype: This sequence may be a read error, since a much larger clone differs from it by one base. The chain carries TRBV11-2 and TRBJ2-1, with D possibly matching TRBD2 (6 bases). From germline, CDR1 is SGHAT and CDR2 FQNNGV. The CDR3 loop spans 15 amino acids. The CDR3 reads CASNLALRDYNEQFF. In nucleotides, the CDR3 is TGTGCCAGCAACTTAGCCCTGCGGGATTACAATGAGCAGTTCTTC.

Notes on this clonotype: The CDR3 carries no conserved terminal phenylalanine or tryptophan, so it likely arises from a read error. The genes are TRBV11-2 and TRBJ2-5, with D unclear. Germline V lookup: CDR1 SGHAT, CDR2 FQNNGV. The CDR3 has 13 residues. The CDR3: CVSISTWEETQYI. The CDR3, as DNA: TGTGTCAGCATCTCTACATGGGAAGAGACCCAGTACATC.

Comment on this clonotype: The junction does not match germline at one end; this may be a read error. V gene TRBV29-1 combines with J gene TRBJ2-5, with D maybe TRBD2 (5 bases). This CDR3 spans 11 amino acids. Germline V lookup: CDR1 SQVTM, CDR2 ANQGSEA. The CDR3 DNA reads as TGCAGCGTTGCAGCCTGGGAGACCCAATACTTC. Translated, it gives CSVAAWETQYF.

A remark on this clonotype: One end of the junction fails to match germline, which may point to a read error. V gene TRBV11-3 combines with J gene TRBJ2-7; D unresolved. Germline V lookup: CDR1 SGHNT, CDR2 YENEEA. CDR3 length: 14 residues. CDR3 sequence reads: CVSSPQDGAGEQYF. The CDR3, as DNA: TGTGTCAGCAGCCCCCAGGACGGAGCTGGCGAGCAGTACTTC.

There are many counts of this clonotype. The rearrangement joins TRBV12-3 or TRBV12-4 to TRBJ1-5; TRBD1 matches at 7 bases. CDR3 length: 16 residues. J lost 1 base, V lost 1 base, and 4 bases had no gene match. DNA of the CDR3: TGTGCCAGCAGTTTAGACAGGGGTAGGAGCAATCAGCCCCAGCATTTT. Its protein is CASSLDRGRSNQPQHF.

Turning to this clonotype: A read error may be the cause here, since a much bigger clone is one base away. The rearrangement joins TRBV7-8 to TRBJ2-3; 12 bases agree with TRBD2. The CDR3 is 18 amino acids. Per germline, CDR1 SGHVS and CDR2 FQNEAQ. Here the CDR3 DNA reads TGTGCCAGCAACTTAAGACTAGCGGGAGCGTCTGGCACAGATACGCAGTATTTT. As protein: CASNLRLAGASGTDTQYF.